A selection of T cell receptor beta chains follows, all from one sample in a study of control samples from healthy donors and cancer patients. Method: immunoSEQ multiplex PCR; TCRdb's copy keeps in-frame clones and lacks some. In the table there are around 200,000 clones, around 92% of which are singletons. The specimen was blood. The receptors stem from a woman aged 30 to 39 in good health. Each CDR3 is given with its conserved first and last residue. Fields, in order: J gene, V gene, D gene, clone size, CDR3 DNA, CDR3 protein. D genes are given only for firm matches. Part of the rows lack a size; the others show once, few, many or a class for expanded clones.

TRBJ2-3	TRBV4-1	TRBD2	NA	TGCGCCAGCAGCCAAACGGGACTAGCGGGGTTCACAGATACGCAGTATTTT	CASSQTGLAGFTDTQYF
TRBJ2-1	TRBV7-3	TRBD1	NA	TGTGCCAGCAGCTTGGGCGCGACAGGGGATGAGCAGTTCTTC	CASSLGATGDEQFF
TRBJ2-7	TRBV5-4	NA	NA	TGTGCCAGCAGCTTGCGAGGGTACGAGCAGTACTTC	CASSLRGYEQYF
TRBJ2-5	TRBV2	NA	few	TGTGCCAGCGTTTGGGGGCCGGAGACCCAGTACTTC	CASVWGPETQYF
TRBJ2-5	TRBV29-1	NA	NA	TGCAGCGTCGAACCCCTCCAAGAGACCCAGTACTTC	CSVEPLQETQYF
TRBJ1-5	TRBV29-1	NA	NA	TGCAGCGTTGAAGAGGGGCCCAATCAGCCCCAGCATTTT	CSVEEGPNQPQHF
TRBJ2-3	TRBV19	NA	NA	TGTGCCAGTAGTATAGTGGCGGGGTCCACAGATACGCAGTATTTT	CASSIVAGSTDTQYF
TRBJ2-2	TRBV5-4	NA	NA	TGTGCCAGCAGCTTGGGGACCCCGAACACCGGGGAGCTGTTTTTT	CASSLGTPNTGELFF
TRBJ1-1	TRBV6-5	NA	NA	TGTGCCAGCAGTTACGGCGGGCCACAATCTTTCTTT	CASSYGGPQSFF
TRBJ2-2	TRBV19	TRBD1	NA	TGTGCCAGTAGTATAGGGGGACAGGGGGCCGGGGAGCTGTTTTTT	CASSIGGQGAGELFF
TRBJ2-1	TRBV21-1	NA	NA	TGTGCCAGCAGCAAAGGGGGGTACAATGAGCAGTTCTTC	CASSKGGYNEQFF
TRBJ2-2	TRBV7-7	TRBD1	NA	TGTGCCAGCAGCGTAGGGACAGGGGGCACCGGGGAGCTGTTTTTT	CASSVGTGGTGELFF
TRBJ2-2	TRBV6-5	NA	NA	TGTGCCAGCAGTTACTCACCGTCTAGGTCCGGGGAGCTGTTTTTT	CASSYSPSRSGELFF
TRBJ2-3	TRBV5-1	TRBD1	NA	TGCGCCAGCAGCCAGGGACAGAGCACAGATACGCAGTATTTT	CASSQGQSTDTQYF
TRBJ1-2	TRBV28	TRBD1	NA	TGTGCCAGCAGTTTCCACGGGACAGGGAAGGGCTACACCTTC	CASSFHGTGKGYTF
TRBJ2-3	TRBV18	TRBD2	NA	TGTGCCAGCTCATCCGGACTAGCGGGAGGGACAGATACGCAGTATTTT	CASSSGLAGGTDTQYF
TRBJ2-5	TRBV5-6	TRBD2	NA	TGTGCCAGCAGCTTGATCGGCTTAGCGGGGGAGACCCAGTACTTC	CASSLIGLAGETQYF
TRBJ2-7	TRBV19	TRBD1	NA	TGTGCCAGTAGTCGTCCCGGGACAGGCTCCTACGAGCAGTACTTC	CASSRPGTGSYEQYF
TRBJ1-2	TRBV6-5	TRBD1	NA	TGTGCCAGCAGTTACGGGACAGCATACACCTTC	CASSYGTAYTF
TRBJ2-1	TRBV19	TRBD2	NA	TGTGCCAGTACCGCCCTCGGGAGGTTCAATGAGCAGTTCTTC	CASTALGRFNEQFF
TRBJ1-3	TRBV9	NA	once	TGTGCCAGCAGCCTGGACACCTCTGGAAACACCATATATTTT	CASSLDTSGNTIYF
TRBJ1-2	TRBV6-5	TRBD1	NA	TGTGCCAGCAGCTCCGGGACAGGGCGGAGGTATGGCTACACCTTC	CASSSGTGRRYGYTF
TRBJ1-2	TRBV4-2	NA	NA	TGTGCCAGCAGCCAAGATCGGGACGAAACCTATGGCTACACCTTC	CASSQDRDETYGYTF
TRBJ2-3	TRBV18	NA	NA	TGTGCCAGCTCAAGGGACTTTCCAGATACGCAGTATTTT	CASSRDFPDTQYF
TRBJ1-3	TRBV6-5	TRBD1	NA	TGTGCCAGCAGTTACTCGACAGGGATCTCTGGAAACACCATATATTTT	CASSYSTGISGNTIYF
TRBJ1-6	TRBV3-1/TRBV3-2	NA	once	TGTGCCAGCAGCCAAGCCGCTAGTTCACCCCTCCACTTT	CASSQAASSPLHF
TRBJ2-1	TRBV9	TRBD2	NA	TGTGCCAGCAGCGTAGGTAGCGGGAGGGAATACAATGAGCAGTTCTTC	CASSVGSGREYNEQFF
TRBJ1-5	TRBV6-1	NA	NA	TGTGCCAGCAGTGAACAGGGTAACCAGCCCCAGCATTTT	CASSEQGNQPQHF
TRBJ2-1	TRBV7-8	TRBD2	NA	TGTGCCAGCAGCTCGGGACTAGCCCATGAGCAGTTCTTC	CASSSGLAHEQFF
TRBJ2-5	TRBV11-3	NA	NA	TGTGCCAGCAGCCCGGATGAGACCCAGTACTTC	CASSPDETQYF
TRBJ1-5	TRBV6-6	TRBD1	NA	TGTGCCAGCAGCACCCAGACAGGGTATAGCAATCAGCCCCAGCATTTT	CASSTQTGYSNQPQHF
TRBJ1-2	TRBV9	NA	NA	TGTGCCAGCAGCGGTTCATCGCTCTATGGCTACACCTTC	CASSGSSLYGYTF
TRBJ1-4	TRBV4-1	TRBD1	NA	TGCGCCAGCAGCCAAGATGACAGGGGTGGTGAAAAACTGTTTTTT	CASSQDDRGGEKLFF
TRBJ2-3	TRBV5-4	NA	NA	TGTGCCAGCAGCTTCAGGGGGGGCACAGATACGCAGTATTTT	CASSFRGGTDTQYF
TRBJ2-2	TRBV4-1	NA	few	TGCGCCAGCAGCCAAGAGGGCAGGGACACCGGGGAGCTGTTTTTT	CASSQEGRDTGELFF
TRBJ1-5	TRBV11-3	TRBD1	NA	TGTGCCAGCAGCTTAGGACAGGGGGCGAGCAATCAGCCCCAGCATTTT	CASSLGQGASNQPQHF
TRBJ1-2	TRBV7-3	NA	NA	TGTGCCAGCAGCTTAACCGGGATGAACTATGGCTACACCTTC	CASSLTGMNYGYTF
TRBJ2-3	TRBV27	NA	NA	TGTGCCAGCAGTTTATGTATCGCCTACACAGATACGCAGTATTTT	CASSLCIAYTDTQYF
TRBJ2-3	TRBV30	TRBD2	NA	TGTGCCTGGAGTGTACTAGCGAGCACAGATACGCAGTATTTT	CAWSVLASTDTQYF
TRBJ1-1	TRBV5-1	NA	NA	TGCGCCAGCAGCTTGGGACCGGGACAGAACACTGAAGCTTTCTTT	CASSLGPGQNTEAFF
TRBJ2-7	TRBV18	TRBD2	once	TGTGCCAGCTCACCGGCTAGCGGGACCTACGAGCAGTACTTC	CASSPASGTYEQYF
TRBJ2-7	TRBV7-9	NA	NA	TGTGCCAGCAGCCAAGCTAGAGGGGAGCAGTACTTC	CASSQARGEQYF
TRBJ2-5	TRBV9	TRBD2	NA	TGTGCCAGCAGCGGGGGACTAGCGGGGAGGGTTGGAGAGACCCAGTACTTC	CASSGGLAGRVGETQYF
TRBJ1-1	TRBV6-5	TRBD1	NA	TGTGCCAGCAGCCGACAGGGTGCTGAAGCTTTCTTT	CASSRQGAEAFF
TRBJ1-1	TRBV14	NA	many	TGTGCCAGCAGCCGGCAGATGAACACTGAAGCTTTCTTT	CASSRQMNTEAFF